This T cell receptor beta chain was retrieved from a study of CD8 T cells in Susac syndrome. This clonotype was seen a handful of times. Antigen unknown. cDNA came from roughly 0.53 to 1 ug RNA primed by random hexamers. MiXCR, run by TCRdb on the immunoSEQ multiplex PCR reads, gives a single entry per CDR3 protein. Found here are 150,000 to 190,000 distinct CDR3 sequences, about 94% of them singletons; the top ten hold 0.2% to 0.25%. Trimming cost V 4 bases and J 8 bases, with 8 bases left between them. CDR1 SQVTM and CDR2 ANQGSEA come from the germline V gene. The CDR3 runs to 10 residues. Study findings and constraints: It was acknowledged in the study that its TCR sequencing and HLA analysis involved a relatively small number of individuals.

Material: CD8+ T cells from PBMCs. The chain carries TRBV29-1 and TRBJ1-1; D uncertain. This TCR came from a human donor with multiple sclerosis. The CDR3 loop reads CSVVVTEAFF. CDR3 bases: TGCAGCGTTGTGGTCACCGAAGCTTTCTTT.